The clone carrying this TCR beta chain was found a few times. The time point here: patch test 1, 2 weeks after DPC sensitization. Treatment defined: therapeutic diphenylcyclopropenone sensitization with weekly scalp DPC. Individual cDNA molecules each carried unique molecular identifiers attached by the library. One entry per CDR3 protein results from TCRdb running MiXCR on the RACE reads. The profile covers roughly 82,000 distinct CDR3 sequences, with about 12% appearing a single time and roughly 3.6% taken by the ten largest. This entry is derived from a study of human T cells and chemical hapten exposure. On the study more broadly: Yields of TCR per sample differed, chiefly owing to small differences in pooled library volume.

This CDR3 has 16 amino acids. V trimming: 3 bases; J trimming: 2 bases; junction bases outside the gene matches: 3. J is TRBJ2-4 and V is TRBV12-3 or TRBV12-4; 11 bases line up with TRBD2. The clonotype was recovered from a woman aged 55-70 years with alopecia areata. Some clones in this sample may be carry-over from other donors' samples. The input for sequencing was whole blood, taken in connection with sensitization to the hapten diphenylcyclopropenone (DPC). CDR3 DNA: TGTGCCAGCAGTTTCCTAGCGGGGGGTCCCAAAAACATTCAGTACTTC. The encoded protein is CASSFLAGGPKNIQYF.